Each of the 11 T cell receptor beta chains below was sequenced from the same sample in a study of memory CD4+ T cells and cytomegalovirus serostatus. Single viable CD3+CD4+CD8-CD45RO+ cells were sorted as the memory CD4+ T cells. Repertoires were generated with immunoSEQ multiplex PCR, while TCRdb's copy carries only in-frame clones and drops some. The sample lists nearly 60,000 clones; around 80% were seen once. Sequences were obtained from memory CD4+ T cells from blood. The receptors shown here come from an adult in good health and CMV-seronegative.

The rearrangement uses TRBV28 and TRBJ1-2, with a weak D call TRBD1 (6 bases). V was pared by 4 bases and J by 7 bases, with 16 bases between. The CDR3 contains 14 residues. Germline assignment: CDR1 MDHEN and CDR2 SYDVKM. CDR3 region: CASSSVGGARGYTF. CDR3 sequence (DNA): TGTGCCAGCAGTTCGGTGGGGGGGGCGCGTGGCTACACCTTC.

The chain combines TRBV6-5 with TRBJ2-3, with 7 bases identical to TRBD1. Germline CDR1 and CDR2: MNHEY and SVGAGI. J lost 4 bases, V lost 3 bases, and 7 bases had no gene match. This CDR3 region has 15 residues. The CDR3 loop reads CASSYYRGNSDTQYF. The CDR3 nucleotides are TGTGCCAGCAGTTATTACAGGGGTAATTCAGATACGCAGTATTTT.

V and J are TRBV5-1 and TRBJ2-7; 12 bases align to TRBD2. J lost 3 bases, V lost 2 bases, and 9 bases had no gene match. Germline V lookup: CDR1 SGHRS, CDR2 YFSETQ. The CDR3 has 17 residues. The CDR3 DNA sequence: TGCGCCAGCAGCTTTAGCTCGACTAGCGGGAGAGGCTACGAGCAGTACTTC. Residues: CASSFSSTSGRGYEQYF.

The chain has TRBV11-2 and TRBJ2-7, with D possibly being TRBD2 (5 bases). Germline CDR1 SGHAT, CDR2 FQNNGV. V gave up 2 bases and J gave up 1 base, with 12 bases separating them. The CDR3 consists of 15 residues. CDR3 DNA: TGTGCCAGCAGCTTATTGGGTCGGAGGTCCTACGAGCAGTACTTC. This encodes CASSLLGRRSYEQYF.

CDR3 nucleotide sequence: TGTGCCAGCAGTTCACTCGGGACTGGGGAGACCCAGTACTTC. This translates into CASSSLGTGETQYF. V is TRBV27 and J is TRBJ2-5; D might be TRBD2 (6 bases). Germline CDR1 reads MNHEY; CDR2 reads SMNVEV (reference sequence). Trimming pared 4 bases from V and 5 bases from J, leaving 14 bases between. CDR3 length equals 14 residues.

This clone was picked up many times. The chain links TRBV6-5 to TRBJ1-3; D may be TRBD1 (5 bases). The CDR3 sequence is 13 residues long. Germline V gene data show CDR1 as MNHEY and CDR2 as SVGAGI. Between the trimmed V and J ends, which lost 8 bases and 1 base, there was a span of 9 bases. The CDR3 coding sequence is TGTGCCAGCGAGGGGAATTCTGGAAACACCATATATTTT. It specifies CASEGNSGNTIYF.

J is TRBJ2-5 and V is TRBV10-1; TRBD2 agrees at 10 bases. This CDR3 is 15 amino acids long. With V trimmed by 3 bases and J by 5 bases, 6 bases remained unmatched. Looked up from germline, CDR1 is WNHNN and CDR2 is SYGVQD (reference sequence). This CDR3 reads CASSDLAGASETQYF. The CDR3 bases are TGCGCCAGCAGTGACCTAGCGGGAGCATCGGAGACCCAGTACTTC.

This chain joins TRBV11-2 and TRBJ2-1, with 11 bases aligning to TRBD2. The CDR3 spans 19 residues. From germline, CDR1 is SGHAT and CDR2 FQNNGV. Germline trimming cut 5 bases from V and 7 bases from J; bases unmatched to any gene: 19. The CDR3 sequence is CASSAPALSSGRRGNEQFF. The CDR3 DNA is TGTGCCAGCAGCGCCCCGGCTTTGTCTAGCGGGAGGCGGGGTAATGAGCAGTTCTTC.

J is TRBJ2-3 and V is TRBV5-1, with D perhaps matching TRBD2 (6 bases). V dropped 3 bases and J dropped 3 bases, with 8 bases sitting between them. The CDR3 loop spans 13 amino acids. In germline, CDR1 is SGHRS, CDR2 YFSETQ. This CDR3 is CASSSGRTDTQYF. The CDR3 DNA follows: TGCGCCAGCAGCTCGGGGAGGACAGATACGCAGTATTTT.

The rearrangement joins TRBV6-1 to TRBJ1-4; possible D gene TRBD1, 6 bases. The V end lost 6 bases, the J end lost 4 bases, and 9 bases lay between the germline ends. Germline V gene lookup returns CDR1 MNHNS and CDR2 SASEGT. The CDR3 is 13 residues long. The CDR3 here is CASRLDSNEKLFF. CDR3 nucleotides: TGTGCCAGCAGATTGGACAGTAATGAAAAACTGTTTTTT.

V is TRBV5-5 and J is TRBJ1-1; D not resolved. The CDR3 runs 16 residues. Per germline, CDR1 SGHKS and CDR2 YYEKEE (reference sequence). Deletions cut 2 bases from V and 5 bases from J, with 19 bases between. CDR3 region: CASSFLAFVPGTEAFF. In nucleotides, the CDR3 is TGTGCCAGCAGCTTCCTCGCATTTGTCCCGGGAACTGAAGCTTTCTTT.